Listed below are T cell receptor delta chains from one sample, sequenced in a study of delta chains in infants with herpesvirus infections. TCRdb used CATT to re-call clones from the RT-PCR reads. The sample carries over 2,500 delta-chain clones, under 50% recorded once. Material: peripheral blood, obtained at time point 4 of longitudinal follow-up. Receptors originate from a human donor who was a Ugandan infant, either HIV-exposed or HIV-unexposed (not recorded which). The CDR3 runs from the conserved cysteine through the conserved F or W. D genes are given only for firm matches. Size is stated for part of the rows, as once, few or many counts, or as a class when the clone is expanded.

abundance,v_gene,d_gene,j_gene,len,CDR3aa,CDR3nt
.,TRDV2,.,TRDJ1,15,CACDYTGDTADKFIF,TGTGCCTGTGACTACACGGGAGATACTGCCGATAAATTCATCTTT
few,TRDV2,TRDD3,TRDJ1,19,CACDGLGDRIGGPTDKLIF,TGTGCCTGTGACGGCCTGGGGGATAGAATCGGGGGACCCACCGATAAACTCATCTTT
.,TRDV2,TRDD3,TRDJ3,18,CACDTVGDSPWDTRQMFF,TGTGCCTGTGACACCGTGGGGGATAGCCCCTGGGACACCCGACAGATGTTTTTC
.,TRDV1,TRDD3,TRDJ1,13,CALGEPGGSKLIF,TGTGCTCTTGGGGAACCTGGGGGATCAAAACTCATCTTT
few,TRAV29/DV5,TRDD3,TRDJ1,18,CAARSDRTGGLNTDKLIF,TGTGCAGCAAGGTCCGATAGGACTGGGGGATTAAACACCGATAAACTCATCTTT
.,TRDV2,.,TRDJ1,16,CACDTEPRRPRIILIF,TGTGCCTGTGACACCGAGCCTCGGCGGCCGAGAATAATACTCATCTTT
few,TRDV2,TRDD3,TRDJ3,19,CACDTGGYVSSWDTRQMFF,TGTGCCTGTGACACCGGGGGATACGTTAGCTCCTGGGACACCCGACAGATGTTTTTC
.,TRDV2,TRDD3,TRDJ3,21,CASDSVLGDTLSSWDTRQMFF,TGTGCCAGTGACTCCGTCCTGGGGGATACGCTGAGCTCCTGGGACACCCGACAGATGTTTTTC
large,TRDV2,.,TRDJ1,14,CACDVLGYTDKLIF,TGTGCCTGTGACGTGCTGGGGTACACCGATAAACTCATCTTT
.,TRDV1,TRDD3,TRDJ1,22,CALGERKVSTYPTGGYTDKLIF,TGTGCTCTTGGGGAACGAAAGGTTTCAACGTACCCTACTGGGGGATACACCGATAAACTCATCTTT
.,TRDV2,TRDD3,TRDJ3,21,CACDTVSLLGDTSWDTRQMFF,TGTGCCTGTGACACCGTCTCCTTACTGGGGGATACCTCCTGGGACACCCGACAGATGTTTTTC
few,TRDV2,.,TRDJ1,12,CAWRQRRSSVIF,TGTGCCTGGCGACAACGCCGATCCTCAGTCATCTTT
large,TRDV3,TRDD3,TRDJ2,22,CAFSALPQVTGGYFVEAAQLFF,TGTGCCTTTTCCGCCCTTCCCCAGGTTACTGGGGGATACTTCGTCGAGGCAGCACAACTCTTCTTT
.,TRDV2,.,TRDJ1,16,CACTLLGTRETDKLIF,TGTGCCTGTACCCTCCTGGGGACCCGGGAGACCGATAAACTCATCTTT
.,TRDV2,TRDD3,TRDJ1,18,CACDLLGDHHPYTDKLIF,TGTGCCTGTGACTTACTGGGGGATCACCACCCGTACACCGATAAACTCATCTTT
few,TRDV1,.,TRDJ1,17,CALEAGHRTLYTDKLIF,TGTGCTCTTGAGGCGGGCCATCGTACACTGTACACCGATAAACTCATCTTT
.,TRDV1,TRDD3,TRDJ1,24,CALGGTWGSRSWGIWIGKTDKLIF,TGTGCTCTTGGGGGCACATGGGGTTCCCGTTCCTGGGGGATCTGGATCGGTAAAACCGATAAACTCATCTTT
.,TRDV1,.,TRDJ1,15,CALGGDIGHTDKLIF,TGTGCTCTTGGGGGGGATATTGGGCACACCGATAAACTCATCTTT
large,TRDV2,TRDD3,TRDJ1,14,CACDKLGDLDKLIF,TGTGCCTGTGACAAGTTGGGGGATCTCGATAAACTCATCTTT
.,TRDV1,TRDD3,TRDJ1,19,CALGETGGCSQKYTDKLIF,TGTGCTCTTGGGGAAACTGGGGGATGTTCCCAGAAGTACACCGATAAACTCATCTTT
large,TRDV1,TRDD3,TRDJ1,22,CALGDPTAFRNLYWGIPDKLIF,TGTGCTCTTGGGGACCCAACGGCCTTCCGCAACCTTTACTGGGGGATACCCGATAAACTCATCTTT
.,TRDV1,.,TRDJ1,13,CALGGHSAGGLIF,TGTGCTCTTGGGGGCCATTCCGCGGGGGGACTCATCTTT
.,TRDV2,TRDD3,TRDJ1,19,CACDTVNGGYARSFHKLIF,TGTGCCTGTGACACCGTTAATGGGGGATACGCGAGAAGTTTCCATAAACTCATCTTT
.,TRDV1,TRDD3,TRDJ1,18,CALGEIKGIRQFTDKLIF,TGTGCTCTTGGGGAAATAAAAGGGATACGCCAATTCACCGATAAACTCATCTTT
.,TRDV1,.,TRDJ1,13,CALGEGSYQRLIF,TGTGCACTTGGGGAAGGGTCCTACCAAAGACTCATCTTT
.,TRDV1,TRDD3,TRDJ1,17,CALGERVYWGRADKLIF,TGTGCTCTTGGGGAAAGGGTGTACTGGGGAAGGGCCGATAAACTCATCTTT
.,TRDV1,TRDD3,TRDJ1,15,CALGELGDTRGKLIF,TGTGCTCTTGGGGAATTGGGGGATACGCGGGGTAAACTCATCTTT
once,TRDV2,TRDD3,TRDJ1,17,CACDTLVGDTHTDKLIF,TGTGCCTGTGACACGTTGGTGGGGGATACCCACACCGATAAACTCATCTTT
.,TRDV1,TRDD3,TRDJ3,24,CALGEYEGLPSVWGSSWDTRQMFF,TGTGCTCTTGGGGAATACGAAGGCCTTCCAAGCGTCTGGGGGAGTTCCTGGGACACCCGACAGATGTTTTTC
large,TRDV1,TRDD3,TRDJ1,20,CALGEGPWGIRGLSTDKLIF,TGTGCTCTTGGGGAAGGCCCCTGGGGGATACGGGGCTTGAGCACCGATAAACTCATCTTT
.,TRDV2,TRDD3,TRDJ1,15,CACDILGDTKDKLIF,TGTGCCTGTGACATACTGGGGGATACGAAAGATAAACTCATCTTT
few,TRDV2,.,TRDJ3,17,CACDLTDSSWDTRQMFF,TGTGCCTGTGACCTTACTGATAGCTCCTGGGACACCCGACAGATGTTTTTC
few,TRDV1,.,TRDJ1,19,CALGEPVSRGATYTDKLIF,TGTGCTCTTGGGGAACCGGTGAGTCGGGGGGCCACGTACACCGATAAACTCATCTTT
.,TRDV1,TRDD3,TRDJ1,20,CALGGTVPVATRDILGEIIF,TGTGCTCTTGGGGGAACAGTCCCGGTAGCCACTCGGGATATACTGGGGGAAATCATCTTT
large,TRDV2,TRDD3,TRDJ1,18,CACDTVRGLGDTLDKLIF,TGTGCCTGTGACACCGTGCGGGGGCTGGGGGATACGCTCGATAAACTCATCTTT
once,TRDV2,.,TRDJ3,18,CACDPIYVSSWDTRQMFF,TGTGCCTGTGACCCTATATACGTTAGCTCCTGGGACACCCGACAGATGTTTTTC
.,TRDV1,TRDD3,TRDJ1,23,CALGEFGGSLYWGIAWRADKLIF,TGTGCTCTTGGGGAATTTGGGGGGTCTCTTTACTGGGGGATCGCGTGGCGGGCAGATAAACTCATCTTT
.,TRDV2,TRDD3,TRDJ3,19,CACDTAWGSPSWDTRQMFF,TGTGCCTGTGACACCGCCTGGGGGTCACCCTCCTGGGACACCCGACAGATGTTTTTC
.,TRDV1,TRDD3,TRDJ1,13,CALGEPGGLKLIF,TGTGCTCTTGGGGAACCTGGGGGATTAAAACTCATCTTT
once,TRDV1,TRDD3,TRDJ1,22,CALGERFPPILILGDKAGKLIF,TGTGCTCTTGGGGAACGCTTCCCCCCCATACTTATACTGGGGGATAAGGCGGGTAAGCTCATCTTT
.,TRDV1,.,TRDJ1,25,CALGAVNFFLRGSVVLGDYTDKLIF,TGTGCTCTTGGGGCCGTCAATTTCTTCCTACGGGGGTCGGTAGTACTGGGGGACTACACCGATAAACTCATCTTT
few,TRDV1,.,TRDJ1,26,CALGELQSLPHLLGFSRSKYTDKLIF,TGTGCTCTTGGGGAACTTCAGAGCCTTCCCCATCTACTGGGGTTTTCGAGATCTAAGTACACCGATAAACTCATCTTT
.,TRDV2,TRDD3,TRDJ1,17,CACDRLGTGGYPDKLIF,TGTGCCTGTGACCGGCTTGGGACTGGGGGATACCCCGATAAACTCATCTTT
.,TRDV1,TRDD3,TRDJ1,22,CALGAGSGIRVSRGVRDDKLIF,TGTGCTCTTGGGGCCGGTTCCGGGATACGCGTATCCCGAGGTGTAAGAGACGATAAACTCATCTTT
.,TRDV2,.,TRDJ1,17,CACDTLPPLGRTDKLIF,TGTGCCTGTGACACTTTACCGCCGCTGGGGCGCACCGATAAACTCATCTTT
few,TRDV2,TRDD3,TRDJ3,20,CACDGGSLGIRSWDTRQMFF,TGTGCCTGTGATGGGGGCTCACTGGGGATCCGCTCCTGGGACACCCGACAGATGTTTTTC
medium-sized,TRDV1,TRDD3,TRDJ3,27,CALGDGSYIRYWGTQTPSSWDTRQMFF,TGTGCTCTTGGGGACGGGTCCTACATCCGATACTGGGGGACCCAGACCCCCAGCTCCTGGGACACCCGACAGATGTTTTTC
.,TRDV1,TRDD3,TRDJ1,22,CALGERPPLAWGIRDHTDKLIF,TGTGCTCTTGGGGAAAGACCCCCTCTCGCCTGGGGGATACGCGACCACACCGATAAACTCATCTTT
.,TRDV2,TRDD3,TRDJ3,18,CACDTGGYASRDTRQMFF,TGTGCCTGTGACACTGGGGGATACGCCTCCCGGGACACCCGACAGATGTTTTTC
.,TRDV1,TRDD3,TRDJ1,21,CALGDTRFLLLGDTWTDKLIF,TGTGCTCTTGGGGATACACGCTTCCTATTGCTGGGGGATACATGGACCGATAAACTCATCTTT
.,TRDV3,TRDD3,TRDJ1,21,CAFLPLGGTGDKWVYTDKLIF,TGTGCCTTCCTCCCCCTGGGGGGTACTGGGGATAAATGGGTGTACACCGATAAACTCATCTTT
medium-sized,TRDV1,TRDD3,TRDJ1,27,CALGEPPVPTSRLGVYWGINNGDKLIF,TGTGCTCTTGGGGAACCCCCCGTTCCTACGAGTCGTCTAGGTGTTTACTGGGGGATAAATAACGGCGATAAACTCATCTTT
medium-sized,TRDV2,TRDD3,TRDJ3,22,CACDTGFVLGDDEGWDTRQMFF,TGTGCCTGTGACACCGGATTCGTACTGGGGGATGATGAAGGCTGGGACACCCGACAGATGTTTTTC